Detailed here is one T cell receptor (beta chain). Its specificity is not known. The source of the sample is a study of chemoradiotherapy in HPV16-positive cancers. General study findings and limits: HPV-responsive T-cell expansion during chemoradiotherapy was linked to improved recurrence-free survival in HPV16-positive patients.

Clones were sequenced by immunoSEQ multiplex PCR, and TCRdb holds only the in-frame ones, with some missing. Among about 7,600 clones listed, roughly 80% were seen once. This receptor was obtained from a human donor with HPV-associated anogenital cancer. Source: blood, taken from a patient who underwent chemoradiotherapy.

CDR3: CATGRTVYNEQFF. CDR3 bases: TGTGCCACAGGACGGACAGTCTACAATGAGCAGTTCTTC. The J gene is TRBJ2-1, the V gene TRBV2; maybe TRBD1 (6 bases). The V gene lost 10 bases and the J gene lost 3 bases, with 13 bases spanning the gap. Germline V gene sequence: CDR1 SNHLY, CDR2 FYNNEI. The CDR3 spans 13 residues.